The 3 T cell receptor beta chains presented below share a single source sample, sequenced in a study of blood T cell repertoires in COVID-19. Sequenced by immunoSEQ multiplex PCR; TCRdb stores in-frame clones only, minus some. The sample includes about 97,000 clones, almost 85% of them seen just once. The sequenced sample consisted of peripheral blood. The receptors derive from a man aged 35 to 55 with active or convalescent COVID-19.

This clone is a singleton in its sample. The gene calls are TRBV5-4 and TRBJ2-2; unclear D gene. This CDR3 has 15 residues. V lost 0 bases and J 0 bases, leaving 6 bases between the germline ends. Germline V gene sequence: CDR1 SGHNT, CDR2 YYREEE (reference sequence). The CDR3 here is CASSLAGANTGELFF. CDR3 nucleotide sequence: TGTGCCAGCAGCTTGGCCGGTGCGAACACCGGGGAGCTGTTTTTT.

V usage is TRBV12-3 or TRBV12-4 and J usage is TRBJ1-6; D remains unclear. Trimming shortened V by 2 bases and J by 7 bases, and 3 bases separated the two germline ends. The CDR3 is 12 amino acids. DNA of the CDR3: TGTGCCAGCAGTTTACCGAATTCACCCCTCCACTTT. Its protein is CASSLPNSPLHF.

The CDR3 region is CASTGQGSDGYTF. The CDR3 DNA follows: TGTGCCAGCACTGGACAGGGGTCGGATGGCTACACCTTC. The V call is TRBV6-6, the J call TRBJ1-2, with 9 positions matching TRBD1. Germline-derived CDR1 and CDR2 are MNHNY and SVGAGI (reference sequence). J lost 6 bases, V lost 7 bases, and 6 bases had no gene match. The CDR3 extends over 13 amino acids.